These T cell receptor beta chains were read from a single sample in a study of cytomegalovirus exposure and HLA in healthy donors. Sequencing used immunoSEQ multiplex PCR; TCRdb keeps in-frame clones, though not all of them. The top ten clones hold roughly 0.34% of a sample with around 200,000 clones, around 88% of them seen once. Sequenced: PBMCs. The receptors derive from a woman in her twenties or thirties in good health and CMV-seronegative. Both conserved end residues are part of each CDR3. The order of the fields is V gene, J gene, clone size, D gene, CDR3 DNA, CDR3 protein. A D gene is named only where the DNA matches it firmly. Not all rows give a size; the values are once, few, many and, for expanded clones, a class.

v_call: TRBV4-1
j_call: TRBJ2-1
clone_size: once
d_call: TRBD2
cdr3_nt: TGCGCCAGCAGCCTTCAAAAACTAGCGGGCATAGACAATGAGCAGTTCTTC
cdr3_aa: CASSLQKLAGIDNEQFF

v_call: TRBV7-9
j_call: TRBJ1-1
clone_size: NA
d_call: NA
cdr3_nt: TGTGCCAGCAGCTCCCCGGGACATTTGAACACTGAAGCTTTCTTT
cdr3_aa: CASSSPGHLNTEAFF

v_call: TRBV28
j_call: TRBJ2-7
clone_size: NA
d_call: NA
cdr3_nt: TGTGCCAGCAGTTCGCGGACAGACCACTCCTCCTACGAGCAGTACTTC
cdr3_aa: CASSSRTDHSSYEQYF

v_call: TRBV6-6
j_call: TRBJ1-2
clone_size: few
d_call: NA
cdr3_nt: TGTGCCAGCAGTTATAGTCCCAACTATGGCTACACCTTC
cdr3_aa: CASSYSPNYGYTF

v_call: TRBV21-1
j_call: TRBJ2-3
clone_size: few
d_call: NA
cdr3_nt: TGTGCCAGCAGCAAAAGAGCGGAGCGGGAGGGCCTGAGCACAGATACGCAGTATTTT
cdr3_aa: CASSKRAEREGLSTDTQYF

v_call: TRBV28
j_call: TRBJ2-3
clone_size: once
d_call: TRBD2
cdr3_nt: TGTGCCAGCAGTTTGTGGTTCGCGGGGGGGCAGCCAGATACGCAGTATTTT
cdr3_aa: CASSLWFAGGQPDTQYF

v_call: TRBV29-1
j_call: TRBJ2-7
clone_size: few
d_call: NA
cdr3_nt: TGCAGCGTGGACGGAGGGCGCGAGCAGTACTTC
cdr3_aa: CSVDGGREQYF

v_call: TRBV2
j_call: TRBJ1-5
clone_size: NA
d_call: NA
cdr3_nt: TGTGCCAGCAGTCCTTACATGAATCAGCCCCAGCATTTT
cdr3_aa: CASSPYMNQPQHF

v_call: TRBV19
j_call: TRBJ2-1
clone_size: once
d_call: TRBD2
cdr3_nt: TGTGCCAGTAGTATGACTAGCGGCCTTAATGAGCAGTTCTTC
cdr3_aa: CASSMTSGLNEQFF

v_call: TRBV4-1
j_call: TRBJ1-2
clone_size: NA
d_call: NA
cdr3_nt: TGCGCCAGCAGCTTTCAAGCGGAGGGGCCCTATGGCTACACCTTC
cdr3_aa: CASSFQAEGPYGYTF

v_call: TRBV28
j_call: TRBJ2-7
clone_size: NA
d_call: TRBD1
cdr3_nt: TGTGCCAGCAGCCAACCGGGACAGGGAAGTAAAGAGCAGTACTTC
cdr3_aa: CASSQPGQGSKEQYF

v_call: TRBV18
j_call: TRBJ1-1
clone_size: NA
d_call: NA
cdr3_nt: TGTGCCAGCTCGCGAACAGGGACCACTGAAGCTTTCTTT
cdr3_aa: CASSRTGTTEAFF

v_call: TRBV28
j_call: TRBJ2-3
clone_size: NA
d_call: TRBD1
cdr3_nt: TGTGCCAGCGATCTCGGGACAGGGCGCACAGATACGCAGTATTTT
cdr3_aa: CASDLGTGRTDTQYF

v_call: TRBV5-1
j_call: TRBJ1-1
clone_size: NA
d_call: NA
cdr3_nt: TGCGCCAGCAGCTTGGCGGGCCAGCGGGGCACTGAAGCTTTCTTT
cdr3_aa: CASSLAGQRGTEAFF